A single count supports the clone carrying this T cell receptor (beta chain). The sample belongs to a study of cytomegalovirus exposure and HLA in healthy donors. CDR1 is SEHNR and CDR2 is FQNEAQ in the germline V gene (reference sequence). V lost 11 bases to trimming and J lost 3 bases; unmatched junction nucleotides: 9. The CDR3 contains 13 residues. Profiling relied on immunoSEQ multiplex PCR, and the TCRdb table lists in-frame clones only, not all of them. Of 150,000 to 250,000 clones in the sample, about 81% are singletons; the top ten hold roughly 1.2%. The receptor's source is a woman in her 30s in good health and CMV-seronegative. Sequencing was carried out using PBMCs. This sequence joins TRBV7-9 and TRBJ1-2; 7 bases align to TRBD1. The CDR3 loop reads CAGRPTGYYGYTF. In nucleotides, the CDR3 is TGTGCCGGGCGTCCGACAGGGTACTATGGCTACACCTTC.